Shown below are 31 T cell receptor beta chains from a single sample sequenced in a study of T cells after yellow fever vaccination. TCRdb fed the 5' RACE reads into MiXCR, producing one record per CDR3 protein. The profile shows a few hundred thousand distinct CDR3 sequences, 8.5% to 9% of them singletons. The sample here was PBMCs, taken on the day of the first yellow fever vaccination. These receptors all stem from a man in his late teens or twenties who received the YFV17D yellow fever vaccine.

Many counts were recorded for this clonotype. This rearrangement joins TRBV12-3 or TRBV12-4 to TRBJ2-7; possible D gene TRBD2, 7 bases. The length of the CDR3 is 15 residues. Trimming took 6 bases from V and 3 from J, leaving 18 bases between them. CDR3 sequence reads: CASSPTGSGGYEQYF. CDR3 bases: TGTGCCAGCAGCCCTACAGGGTCGGGGGGCTACGAGCAGTACTTC.

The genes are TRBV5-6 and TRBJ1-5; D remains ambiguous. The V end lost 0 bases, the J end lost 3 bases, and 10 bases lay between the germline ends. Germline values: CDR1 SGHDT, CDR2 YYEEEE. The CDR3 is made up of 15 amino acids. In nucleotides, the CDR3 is TGTGCCAGCAGCTTGGGGGGAATCCCCAATCAGCCCCAGCATTTT. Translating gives CASSLGGIPNQPQHF.

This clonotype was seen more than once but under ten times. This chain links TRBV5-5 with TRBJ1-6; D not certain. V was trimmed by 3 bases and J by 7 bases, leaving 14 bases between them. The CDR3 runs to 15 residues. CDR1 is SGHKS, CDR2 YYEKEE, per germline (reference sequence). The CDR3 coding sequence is TGTGCCAGCAGCTATGACCCGATCATCAATTCACCCCTCCACTTT. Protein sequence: CASSYDPIINSPLHF.

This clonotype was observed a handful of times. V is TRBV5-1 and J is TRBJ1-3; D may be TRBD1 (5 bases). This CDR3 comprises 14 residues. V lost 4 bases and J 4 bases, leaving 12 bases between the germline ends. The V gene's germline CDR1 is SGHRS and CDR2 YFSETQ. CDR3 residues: CASSPGLAGNTIYF. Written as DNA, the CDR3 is TGCGCCAGCAGCCCGGGACTGGCGGGAAACACCATATATTTT.

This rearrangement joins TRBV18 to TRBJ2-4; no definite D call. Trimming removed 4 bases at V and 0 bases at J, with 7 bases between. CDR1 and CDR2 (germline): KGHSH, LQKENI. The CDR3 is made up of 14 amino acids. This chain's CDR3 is CASSQVLAKNIQYF. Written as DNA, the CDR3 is TGTGCCAGCTCACAGGTCCTAGCCAAAAACATTCAGTACTTC. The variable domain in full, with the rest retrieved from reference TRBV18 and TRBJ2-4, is NAGVMQNPRHLVRRRGQEARLRCSPMKGHSHVYWYRQLPEEGLKFMVYLQKENIIDESGMPKERFSAEFPKEGPSILRIQQVVRGDSAAYFCASSQVLAKNIQYFGAGTRLSVL.

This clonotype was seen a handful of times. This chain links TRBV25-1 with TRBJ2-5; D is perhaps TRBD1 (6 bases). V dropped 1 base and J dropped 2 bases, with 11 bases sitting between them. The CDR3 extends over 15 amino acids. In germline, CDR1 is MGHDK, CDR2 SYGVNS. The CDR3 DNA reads TGTGCCAGCAGTGAATCCTTAGGGGGTCAAGAGACCCAGTACTTC. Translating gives CASSESLGGQETQYF.

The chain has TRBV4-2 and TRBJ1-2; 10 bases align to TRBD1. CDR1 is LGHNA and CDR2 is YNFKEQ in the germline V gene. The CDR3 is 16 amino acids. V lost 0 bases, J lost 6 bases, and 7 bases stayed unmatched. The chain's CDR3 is CASSQDVGQGGHGYTF. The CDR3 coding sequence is TGTGCCAGCAGCCAAGACGTCGGACAGGGGGGACATGGCTACACCTTC.

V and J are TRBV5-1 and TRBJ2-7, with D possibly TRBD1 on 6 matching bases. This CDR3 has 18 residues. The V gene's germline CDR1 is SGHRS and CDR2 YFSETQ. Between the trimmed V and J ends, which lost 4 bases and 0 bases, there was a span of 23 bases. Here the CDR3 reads CASSPASSSGTNSYEQYF. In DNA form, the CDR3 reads TGCGCCAGCAGCCCAGCGTCGTCGTCAGGGACAAACTCCTACGAGCAGTACTTC. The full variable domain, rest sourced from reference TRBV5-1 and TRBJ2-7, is KAGVTQTPRYLIKTRGQQVTLSCSPISGHRSVSWYQQTPGQGLQFLFEYFSETQRNKGNFPGRFSGRQFSNSRSEMNVSTLELGDSALYLCASSPASSSGTNSYEQYFGPGTRLTVT.

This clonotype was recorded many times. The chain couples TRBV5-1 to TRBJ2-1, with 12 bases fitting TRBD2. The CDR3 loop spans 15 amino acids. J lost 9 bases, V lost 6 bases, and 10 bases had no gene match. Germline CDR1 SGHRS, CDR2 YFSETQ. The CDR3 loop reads CASTLRLAGGLEQFF. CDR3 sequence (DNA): TGCGCCAGCACCCTGCGGCTAGCGGGGGGGCTTGAGCAGTTCTTC.

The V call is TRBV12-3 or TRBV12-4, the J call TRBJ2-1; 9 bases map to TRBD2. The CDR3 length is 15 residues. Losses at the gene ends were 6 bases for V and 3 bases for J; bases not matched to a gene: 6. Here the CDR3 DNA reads TGTGCCAGCAGAAGCAGCGGGGGGCACTACAATGAGCAGTTCTTC. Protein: CASRSSGGHYNEQFF.

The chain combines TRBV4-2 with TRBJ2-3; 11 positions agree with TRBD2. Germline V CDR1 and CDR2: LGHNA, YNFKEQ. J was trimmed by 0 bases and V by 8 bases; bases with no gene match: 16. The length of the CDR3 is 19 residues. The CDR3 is CASFPAGTSGPSSTDTQYF. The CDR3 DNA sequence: TGTGCCAGCTTCCCCGCGGGGACTAGCGGCCCTTCTAGCACAGATACGCAGTATTTT.

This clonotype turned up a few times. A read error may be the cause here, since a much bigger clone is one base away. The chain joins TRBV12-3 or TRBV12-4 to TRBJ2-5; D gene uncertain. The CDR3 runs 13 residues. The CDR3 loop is CASSFGWKETEYF. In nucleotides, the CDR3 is TGTGCCAGCAGTTTCGGCTGGAAAGAGACCGAGTACTTC.

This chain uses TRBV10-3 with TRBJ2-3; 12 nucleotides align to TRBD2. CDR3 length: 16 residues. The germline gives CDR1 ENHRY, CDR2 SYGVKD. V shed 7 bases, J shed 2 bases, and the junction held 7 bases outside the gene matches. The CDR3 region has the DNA TGTGCCATCAAAGAACGACTAGCGGGGGACACAGATACGCAGTATTTT. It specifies CAIKERLAGDTDTQYF.

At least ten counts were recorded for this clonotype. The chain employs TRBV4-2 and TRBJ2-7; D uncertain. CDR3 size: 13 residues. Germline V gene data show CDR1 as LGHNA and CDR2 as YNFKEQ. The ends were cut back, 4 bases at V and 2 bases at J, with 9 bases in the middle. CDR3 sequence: CASSPRVAYEQYF. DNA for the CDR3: TGTGCCAGCAGCCCAAGGGTGGCCTACGAGCAGTACTTC.

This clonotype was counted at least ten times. CDR3 coding DNA: TGTGCCAGCAGTTCCCCGGACTACGGCCAAGAGACCCAGTACTTC. Amino acid sequence: CASSSPDYGQETQYF. V gene TRBV12-3 or TRBV12-4 combines with J gene TRBJ2-5; D may be TRBD2 (6 bases). CDR3 length: 15 residues. Trimming took off 4 bases at V and 1 base at J, with 13 bases between the two ends.

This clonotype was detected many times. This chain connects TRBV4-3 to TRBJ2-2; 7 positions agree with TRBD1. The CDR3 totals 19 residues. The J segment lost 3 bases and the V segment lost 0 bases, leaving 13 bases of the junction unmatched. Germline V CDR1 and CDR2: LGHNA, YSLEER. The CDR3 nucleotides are TGCGCCAGCAGCCAAGAAGCACAGGGGCGCTGGGTGGACACCGGGGAGCTGTTTTTT. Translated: CASSQEAQGRWVDTGELFF.

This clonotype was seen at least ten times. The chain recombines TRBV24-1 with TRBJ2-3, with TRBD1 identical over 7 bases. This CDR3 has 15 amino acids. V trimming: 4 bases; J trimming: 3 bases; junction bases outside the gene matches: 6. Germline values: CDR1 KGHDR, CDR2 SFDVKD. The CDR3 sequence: CATSEGGAVTDTQYF. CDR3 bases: TGTGCCACCAGTGAAGGGGGCGCGGTAACAGATACGCAGTATTTT.

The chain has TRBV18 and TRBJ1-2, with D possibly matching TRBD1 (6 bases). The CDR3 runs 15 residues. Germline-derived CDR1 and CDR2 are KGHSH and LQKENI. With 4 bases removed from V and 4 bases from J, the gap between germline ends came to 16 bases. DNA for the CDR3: TGTGCCAGCTCACGATTGCAGGGGAACGCCTATGGCTACACCTTC. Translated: CASSRLQGNAYGYTF.

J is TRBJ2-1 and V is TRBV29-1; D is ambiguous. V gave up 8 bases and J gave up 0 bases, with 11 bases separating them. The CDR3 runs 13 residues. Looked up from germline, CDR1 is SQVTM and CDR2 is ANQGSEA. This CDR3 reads CSLASTSYNEQFF. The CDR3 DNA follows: TGCAGCCTCGCGAGTACCTCCTACAATGAGCAGTTCTTC.

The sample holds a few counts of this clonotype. This CDR3 reads CASTGWDEQFF. The CDR3 nucleotides read TGTGCCAGCACCGGGTGGGATGAGCAGTTCTTC. The chain links TRBV2 to TRBJ2-1, with D unresolved. Trimming removed 7 bases at V and 8 bases at J, with 9 bases between. The CDR3 has 11 amino acids. Germline V lookup: CDR1 SNHLY, CDR2 FYNNEI. Using reference TRBV2 and TRBJ2-1 for the parts outside the CDR3, the full variable domain is EPEVTQTPSHQVTQMGQEVILRCVPISNHLYFYWYRQILGQKVEFLVSFYNNEISEKSEIFDDQFSVERPDGSNFTLKIRSTKLEDSAMYFCASTGWDEQFFGPGTRLTVL.

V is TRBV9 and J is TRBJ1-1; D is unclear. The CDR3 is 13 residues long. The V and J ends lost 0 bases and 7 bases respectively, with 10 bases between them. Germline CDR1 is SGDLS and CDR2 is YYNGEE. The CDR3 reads CASSVAMAGEAFF. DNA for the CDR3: TGTGCCAGCAGCGTAGCGATGGCGGGTGAAGCTTTCTTT.

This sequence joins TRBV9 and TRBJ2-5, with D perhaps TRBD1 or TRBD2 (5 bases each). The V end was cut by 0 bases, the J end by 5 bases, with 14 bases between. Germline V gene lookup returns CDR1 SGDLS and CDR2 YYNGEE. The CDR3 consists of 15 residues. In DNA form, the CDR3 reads TGTGCCAGCAGCGTAGATATTACCTGGGGGGAGACCCAGTACTTC. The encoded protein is CASSVDITWGETQYF.

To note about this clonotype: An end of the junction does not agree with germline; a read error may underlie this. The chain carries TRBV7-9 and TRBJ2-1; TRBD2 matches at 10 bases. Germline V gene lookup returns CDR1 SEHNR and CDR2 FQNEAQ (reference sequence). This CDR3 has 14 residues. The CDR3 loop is CASSLRGLAVSRVF. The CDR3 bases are TGTGCCAGCAGCCTAAGAGGACTAGCGGTTAGTCGGGTCTTC.

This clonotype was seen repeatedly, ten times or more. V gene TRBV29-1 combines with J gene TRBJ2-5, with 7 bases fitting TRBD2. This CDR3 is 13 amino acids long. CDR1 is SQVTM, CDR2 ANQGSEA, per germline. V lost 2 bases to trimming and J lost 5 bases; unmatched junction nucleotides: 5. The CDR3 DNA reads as TGCAGCGTTGAACCCCTGGGAGGGGAGACCCAGTACTTC. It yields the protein CSVEPLGGETQYF. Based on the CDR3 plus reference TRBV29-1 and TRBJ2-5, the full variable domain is SAVISQKPSRDICQRGTSLTIQCQVDSQVTMMFWYRQQPGQSLTLIATANQGSEATYESGFVIDKFPISRPNLTFSTLTVSNMSPEDSSIYLCSVEPLGGETQYFGPGTRLLVL.

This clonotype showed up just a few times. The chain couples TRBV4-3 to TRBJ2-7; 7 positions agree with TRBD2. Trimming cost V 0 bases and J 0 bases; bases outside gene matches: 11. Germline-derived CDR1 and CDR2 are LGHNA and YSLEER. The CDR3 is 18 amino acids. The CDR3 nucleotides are TGCGCCAGCAGCCAAGATTCGGGAGGACCGTTTCCCTCCTACGAGCAGTACGTC. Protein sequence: CASSQDSGGPFPSYEQYV.

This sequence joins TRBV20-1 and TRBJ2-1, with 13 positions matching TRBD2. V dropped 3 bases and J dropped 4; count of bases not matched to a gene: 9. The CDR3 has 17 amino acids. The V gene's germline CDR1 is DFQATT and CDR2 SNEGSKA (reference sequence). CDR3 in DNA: TGCAGTGCTAGGTCAGGACTAGCGGGGGCCCCGTACAATGAGCAGTTCTTC. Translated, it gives CSARSGLAGAPYNEQFF.

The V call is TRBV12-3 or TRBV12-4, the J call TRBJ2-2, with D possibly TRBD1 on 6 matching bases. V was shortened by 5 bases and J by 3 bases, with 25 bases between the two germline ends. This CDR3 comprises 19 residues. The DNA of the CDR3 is TGTGCCAGCAGTCCGGGACCCCGCGGACAGACGGTCTACACCGGGGAGCTGTTTTTT. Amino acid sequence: CASSPGPRGQTVYTGELFF.

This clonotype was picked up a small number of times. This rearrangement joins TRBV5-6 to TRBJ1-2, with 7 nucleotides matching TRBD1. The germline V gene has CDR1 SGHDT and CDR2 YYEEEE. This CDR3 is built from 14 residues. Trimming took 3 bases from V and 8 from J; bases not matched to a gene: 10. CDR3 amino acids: CASSSYDRAYGYTF. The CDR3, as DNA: TGTGCCAGCAGCTCTTACGACAGGGCCTACGGCTACACCTTC. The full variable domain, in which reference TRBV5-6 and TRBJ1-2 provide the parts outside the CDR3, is DAGVTQSPTHLIKTRGQQVTLRCSPKSGHDTVSWYQQALGQGPQFIFQYYEEEERQRGNFPDRFSGHQFPNYSSELNVNALLLGDSALYLCASSSYDRAYGYTFGSGTRLTVV.

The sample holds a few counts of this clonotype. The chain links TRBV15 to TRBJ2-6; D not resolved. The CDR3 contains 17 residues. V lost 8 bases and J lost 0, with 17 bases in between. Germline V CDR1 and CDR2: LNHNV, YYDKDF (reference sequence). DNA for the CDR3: TGTGCCACCGGCCGCAGGAGACGGTTCTCTGGGGCCAACGTCCTGACTTTC. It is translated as CATGRRRRFSGANVLTF.

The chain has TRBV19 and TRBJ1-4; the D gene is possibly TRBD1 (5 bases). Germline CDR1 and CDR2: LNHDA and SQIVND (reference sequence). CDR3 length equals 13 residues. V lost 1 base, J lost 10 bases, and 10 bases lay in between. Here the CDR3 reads CASSIVGEAKLFF. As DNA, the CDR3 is TGTGCCAGTAGTATAGTGGGGGAAGCAAAACTGTTTTTT.

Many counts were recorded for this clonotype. The CDR3 DNA reads TGTGCCACCAGTGATTTGGGGGGTGAGCAGTTCTTC. Its translation: CATSDLGGEQFF. The rearrangement links TRBV24-1 to TRBJ2-1, with D possibly being TRBD1 or TRBD2 (5 bases each). Trimming left V 0 bases short and J 9 bases short, with 5 bases between. In germline, CDR1 is KGHDR, CDR2 SFDVKD. The CDR3 sequence is 12 residues long.